This TCR beta chain was captured in a study of CD8+ T cells in alopecia areata. About the research overall: Oral tofacitinib (5 to 10 mg twice daily) was administered to treated patients. Study observations and caveats: Normal scalp showed lower clonality than lesional scalp, especially alopecia totalis/universalis. The presence of one nonresponder keeps the tie between baseline CD8+ expansion and response uncertain.

Notes on this clone: Its antigen remains unknown.

Sequencing used cDNA as its template, made by extracting RNA and reverse transcribing it. Sequenced by immunoSEQ multiplex PCR; TCRdb stores in-frame clones only, minus some. The sample has approximately 180,000 clones; approximately 53% are singletons. V was clipped by 2 bases and J by 10 bases, with 18 bases between them. Germline V gene data show CDR1 as GTSNPN and CDR2 as SVGIG (reference sequence). The CDR3 has 14 amino acids. As to treatment: oral pan-JAK inhibitor, 5-10 mg twice daily. This material consisted of CD8+ T cells sorted from blood, taken at week 24, from a patient treated with tofacitinib. This chain links TRBV30 with TRBJ2-4; D is unresolved. This receptor was identified in a human donor with alopecia areata. In DNA form, the CDR3 reads TGTGCCTGGAGTCTGGAGAGCAGCAGGTATATTCAGTACTTC. It specifies CAWSLESSRYIQYF.